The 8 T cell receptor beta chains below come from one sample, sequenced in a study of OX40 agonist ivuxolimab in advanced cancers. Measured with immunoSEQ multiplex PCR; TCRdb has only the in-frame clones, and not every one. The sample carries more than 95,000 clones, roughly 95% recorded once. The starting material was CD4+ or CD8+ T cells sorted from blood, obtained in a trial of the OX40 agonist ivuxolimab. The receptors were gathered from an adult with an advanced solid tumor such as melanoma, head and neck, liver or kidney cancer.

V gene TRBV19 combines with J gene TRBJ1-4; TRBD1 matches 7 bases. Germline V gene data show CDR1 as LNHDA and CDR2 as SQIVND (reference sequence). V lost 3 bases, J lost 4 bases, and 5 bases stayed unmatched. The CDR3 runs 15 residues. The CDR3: CASSMRQGGNEKLFF. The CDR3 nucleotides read TGTGCCAGTAGTATGCGACAGGGAGGTAATGAAAAACTGTTTTTT.

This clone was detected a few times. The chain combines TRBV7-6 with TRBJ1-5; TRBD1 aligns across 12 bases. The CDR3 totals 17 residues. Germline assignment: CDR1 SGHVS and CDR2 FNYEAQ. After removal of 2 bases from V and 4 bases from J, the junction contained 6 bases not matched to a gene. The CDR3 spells CASSLLGTGGPNQPQHF. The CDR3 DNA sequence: TGTGCCAGCAGCTTACTCGGGACAGGGGGCCCAAATCAGCCCCAGCATTTT. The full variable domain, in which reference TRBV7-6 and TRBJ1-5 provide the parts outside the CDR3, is GAGVSQSPRYKVTKRGQDVALRCDPISGHVSLYWYRQALGQGPEFLTYFNYEAQQDKSGLPNDRFSAERPEGSISTLTIQRTEQRDSAMYRCASSLLGTGGPNQPQHFGDGTRLSIL.

The CDR3 DNA sequence: TGCGCCAGCAGCCAAGATCTACAGGGCAGGGGGCTTGGGTACACTGAAGCTTTCTTT. It is translated as CASSQDLQGRGLGYTEAFF. This chain uses TRBV4-3 with TRBJ1-1; TRBD1 matches 8 bases. Germline V gives CDR1 LGHNA, CDR2 YSLEER. This CDR3 comprises 19 residues. Trimming removed 0 bases from V and 3 bases from J; junction bases left unmatched: 15.

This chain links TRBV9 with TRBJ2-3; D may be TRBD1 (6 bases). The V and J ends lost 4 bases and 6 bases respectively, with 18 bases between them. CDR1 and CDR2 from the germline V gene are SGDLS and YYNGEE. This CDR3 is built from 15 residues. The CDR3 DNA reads TGTGCCAGCAGCACCGTAGGGGGAATGTGGGATACGCAGTATTTT. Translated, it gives CASSTVGGMWDTQYF. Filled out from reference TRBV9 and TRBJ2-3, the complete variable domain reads DSGVTQTPKHLITATGQRVTLRCSPRSGDLSVYWYQQSLDQGLQFLIQYYNGEERAKGNILERFSAQQFPDLHSELNLSSLELGDSALYFCASSTVGGMWDTQYFGPGTRLTVL.

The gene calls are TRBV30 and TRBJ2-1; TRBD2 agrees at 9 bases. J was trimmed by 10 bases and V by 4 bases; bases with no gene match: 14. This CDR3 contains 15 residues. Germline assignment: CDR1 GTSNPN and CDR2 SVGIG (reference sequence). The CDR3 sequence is CAWKGAGGPKAEQFF. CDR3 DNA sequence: TGTGCCTGGAAGGGGGCGGGAGGGCCTAAGGCCGAGCAGTTCTTC.

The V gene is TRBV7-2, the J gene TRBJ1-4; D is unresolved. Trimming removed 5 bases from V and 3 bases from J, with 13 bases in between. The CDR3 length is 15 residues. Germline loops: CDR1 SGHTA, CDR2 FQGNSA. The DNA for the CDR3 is TGTGCCAGCAGCCCCGGTGGAGGACCTAATGAAAAACTGTTTTTT. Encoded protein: CASSPGGGPNEKLFF.

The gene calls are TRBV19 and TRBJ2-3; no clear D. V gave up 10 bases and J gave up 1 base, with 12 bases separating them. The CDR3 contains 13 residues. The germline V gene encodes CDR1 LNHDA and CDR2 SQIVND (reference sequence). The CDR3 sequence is CATSFTRTDTQYF. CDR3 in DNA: TGTGCCACTTCGTTTACGCGCACAGATACGCAGTATTTT.

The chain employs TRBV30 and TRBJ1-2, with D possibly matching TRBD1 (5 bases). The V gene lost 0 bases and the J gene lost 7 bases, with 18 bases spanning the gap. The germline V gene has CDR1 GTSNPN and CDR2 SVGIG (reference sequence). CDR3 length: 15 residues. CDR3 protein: CAWSVRGLSSRGYTF. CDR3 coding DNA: TGTGCCTGGAGTGTACGGGGACTCTCTTCTCGTGGCTACACCTTC.